Detailed here is one TCR beta chain. The data belong to a study of blood T cell repertoires in COVID-19. Study-level background: Donors in the United States, Italy and Spain gave samples during acute or convalescent COVID-19. Sources were T cells, B-cell-depleted T cells, or PBMCs; the material itself was cDNA or gDNA.

As handled by the study authors: For nucleated cells, counts were estimated from reference gene primer amplification. TCRdb's copy holds only in-frame clones and misses some; the assay was immunoSEQ multiplex PCR. V, J and clone size were drawn from that table, and D and trimming were deduced from the DNA. The sample contains fewer than 250,000 clones, 70% to 90% of which appear only once. Self-reported history from a screening survey and questionnaire set each donor's cohort. This CDR3 contains 12 residues. Trimming removed 2 bases at V and 7 bases at J, with 7 bases between. From germline, CDR1 is MDHEN and CDR2 SYDVKM.

The V gene is TRBV28, the J gene TRBJ2-3; D unclear. This TCR was sampled from a woman aged 40 to 55 with acute COVID-19. Sequencing input: PBMCs or T cells enriched from blood (not recorded which). CDR3 sequence (DNA): TGTGCCAGCAGTTTAACCACTAATACGCAGTATTTT. Its protein is CASSLTTNTQYF.